This is a list of T cell receptor beta chains from one sample in a study of blood T cell repertoires in COVID-19. Clones were read by immunoSEQ multiplex PCR, and TCRdb kept only the in-frame ones, dropping some. The sample has 150,000 or so clones, approximately 87% seen once. The sample taken for sequencing was peripheral blood. The receptors were gathered from an elderly man with acute or convalescent COVID-19. Both conserved end residues are part of each CDR3. The D gene is left open where the match is weak. The size entry is marked missing in some rows and otherwise reads once, few, many or a size class.

D gene,clone size,J gene,V gene,CDR3 protein,CDR3 DNA
-,-,TRBJ2-2,TRBV19,CASSNRGPSGELFF,TGTGCCAGTAGTAATAGGGGCCCCTCCGGGGAGCTGTTTTTT
TRBD2,-,TRBJ2-1,TRBV27,CASSSSRGSREGLSFNEQFF,TGTGCCAGCAGTTCCTCCCGGGGGTCGCGGGAGGGCCTTTCCTTCAATGAGCAGTTCTTC
TRBD2,-,TRBJ2-1,TRBV5-1,CASSPGLAGPNEQFF,TGCGCCAGCAGCCCGGGACTAGCGGGACCGAATGAGCAGTTCTTC
-,-,TRBJ1-2,TRBV7-6,CASSSRDRLTSGYTF,TGTGCCAGCAGCTCCCGAGACAGACTCACTTCTGGCTACACCTTC
TRBD1,-,TRBJ2-5,TRBV10-3,CATRDRADPARKQETQYF,TGTGCCACGAGGGACAGGGCGGACCCGGCCCGAAAACAAGAGACCCAGTACTTC
TRBD1,-,TRBJ2-1,TRBV5-1,CASRRQGGVFNEQFF,TGCGCCAGCCGCCGACAGGGCGGCGTTTTCAATGAGCAGTTCTTC
-,-,TRBJ1-1,TRBV19,CASRPLWGGNTEAFF,TGTGCCAGTAGGCCTCTATGGGGGGGGAACACTGAAGCTTTCTTT
TRBD1,-,TRBJ1-3,TRBV30,CAWRGLEGGASYSGNTIYF,TGTGCCTGGAGAGGGTTGGAAGGGGGCGCTTCTTATTCTGGAAACACCATATATTTT
-,-,TRBJ1-2,TRBV19,CASSTPGAWYGYTF,TGTGCCAGTAGTACACCAGGGGCTTGGTATGGCTACACCTTC
-,few,TRBJ2-1,TRBV19,CASSMGGGSEQFF,TGTGCCAGTAGTATGGGGGGGGGCTCTGAGCAGTTCTTC
TRBD2,-,TRBJ2-3,TRBV5-6,CASSPGRVWTDTQYF,TGTGCCAGCAGCCCGGGGAGGGTTTGGACAGATACGCAGTATTTT
-,-,TRBJ1-1,TRBV13,CASSHDRMNTEAFF,TGTGCCAGCAGCCACGACAGAATGAACACTGAAGCTTTCTTT
TRBD2,-,TRBJ2-2,TRBV5-1,CASSESGGRNTGELFF,TGCGCCAGCAGCGAAAGCGGGGGGCGGAACACCGGGGAGCTGTTTTTT
-,-,TRBJ2-7,TRBV5-1,CASSLWAHGAYEQYF,TGCGCCAGCAGCCTGTGGGCCCACGGGGCCTACGAGCAGTACTTC
-,-,TRBJ1-1,TRBV5-1,CASGMGPGGTEAFF,TGCGCCAGCGGAATGGGGCCGGGGGGGACTGAAGCTTTCTTT
-,-,TRBJ2-2,TRBV5-4,CATSTGFQDSGELFF,TGTGCCACCTCGACCGGTTTTCAGGACTCCGGGGAGCTGTTTTTT
-,-,TRBJ1-4,TRBV20-1,CSAITGEKLFF,TGCAGTGCGATAACAGGTGAAAAACTGTTTTTT
-,-,TRBJ2-3,TRBV30,CAWTGLYTDTQYF,TGTGCCTGGACCGGACTTTACACAGATACGCAGTATTTT
-,-,TRBJ2-1,TRBV28,CASTPTTSNEQFF,TGTGCCAGCACCCCCACAACCTCCAATGAGCAGTTCTTC
TRBD2,-,TRBJ2-7,TRBV28,CASSPTPIGTISSYEQYF,TGTGCCAGCAGTCCAACGCCGATCGGGACTATAAGCTCCTACGAGCAGTACTTC
TRBD1,-,TRBJ2-7,TRBV7-7,CASSSGPGQGYEQYF,TGTGCCAGCAGCTCCGGCCCGGGACAGGGCTACGAGCAGTACTTC
-,once,TRBJ1-2,TRBV28,CASSGQGGLKQYGYTF,TGTGCCAGCAGTGGTCAGGGAGGTCTTAAACAATATGGCTACACCTTC
TRBD1,-,TRBJ2-3,TRBV3-1/TRBV3-2,CASSLTGETDTQYF,TGTGCCAGCAGCCTCACAGGGGAAACAGATACGCAGTATTTT
-,-,TRBJ2-2,TRBV2,CASSVQGTGELFF,TGTGCCAGCAGTGTACAGGGCACCGGGGAGCTGTTTTTT
TRBD2,-,TRBJ2-5,TRBV5-1,CASSTSGGRLETQYF,TGCGCCAGCAGCACTAGCGGCGGTCGTCTAGAGACCCAGTACTTC
-,-,TRBJ1-4,TRBV4-1,CASSQDQGNEKLFF,TGCGCCAGCAGCCAAGATCAGGGGAATGAAAAACTGTTTTTT